This T cell receptor beta chain emerged from a study of T-cell reconstitution after alpha-beta-depleted transplantation in children. The authors prepared the TCRbeta library with unique molecular identifiers. TCRdb reprocessed the PCR reads with MiXCR, giving one entry per CDR3 protein. In the table there are fewer than 95,000 distinct CDR3 sequences, 12% of which are singletons. In this sample, this clonotype turned up a few times. There are 16 residues in the CDR3. After removal of 8 bases from V and 2 bases from J, the junction contained 12 bases not matched to a gene. Germline loops: CDR1 MDHEN, CDR2 SYDVKM.

The receptor comes from a human donor who donated a stem cell graft to a child with inherited bone marrow failure. The specimen was PBMCs from the stem cell graft donor, collected from the stem cell graft. This chain uses TRBV28 with TRBJ2-3; 8 bases align to TRBD1. The CDR3 is CASGFSGTGYTDTQYF. CDR3 bases: TGTGCCAGCGGCTTTTCGGGGACAGGTTACACAGATACGCAGTATTTT.